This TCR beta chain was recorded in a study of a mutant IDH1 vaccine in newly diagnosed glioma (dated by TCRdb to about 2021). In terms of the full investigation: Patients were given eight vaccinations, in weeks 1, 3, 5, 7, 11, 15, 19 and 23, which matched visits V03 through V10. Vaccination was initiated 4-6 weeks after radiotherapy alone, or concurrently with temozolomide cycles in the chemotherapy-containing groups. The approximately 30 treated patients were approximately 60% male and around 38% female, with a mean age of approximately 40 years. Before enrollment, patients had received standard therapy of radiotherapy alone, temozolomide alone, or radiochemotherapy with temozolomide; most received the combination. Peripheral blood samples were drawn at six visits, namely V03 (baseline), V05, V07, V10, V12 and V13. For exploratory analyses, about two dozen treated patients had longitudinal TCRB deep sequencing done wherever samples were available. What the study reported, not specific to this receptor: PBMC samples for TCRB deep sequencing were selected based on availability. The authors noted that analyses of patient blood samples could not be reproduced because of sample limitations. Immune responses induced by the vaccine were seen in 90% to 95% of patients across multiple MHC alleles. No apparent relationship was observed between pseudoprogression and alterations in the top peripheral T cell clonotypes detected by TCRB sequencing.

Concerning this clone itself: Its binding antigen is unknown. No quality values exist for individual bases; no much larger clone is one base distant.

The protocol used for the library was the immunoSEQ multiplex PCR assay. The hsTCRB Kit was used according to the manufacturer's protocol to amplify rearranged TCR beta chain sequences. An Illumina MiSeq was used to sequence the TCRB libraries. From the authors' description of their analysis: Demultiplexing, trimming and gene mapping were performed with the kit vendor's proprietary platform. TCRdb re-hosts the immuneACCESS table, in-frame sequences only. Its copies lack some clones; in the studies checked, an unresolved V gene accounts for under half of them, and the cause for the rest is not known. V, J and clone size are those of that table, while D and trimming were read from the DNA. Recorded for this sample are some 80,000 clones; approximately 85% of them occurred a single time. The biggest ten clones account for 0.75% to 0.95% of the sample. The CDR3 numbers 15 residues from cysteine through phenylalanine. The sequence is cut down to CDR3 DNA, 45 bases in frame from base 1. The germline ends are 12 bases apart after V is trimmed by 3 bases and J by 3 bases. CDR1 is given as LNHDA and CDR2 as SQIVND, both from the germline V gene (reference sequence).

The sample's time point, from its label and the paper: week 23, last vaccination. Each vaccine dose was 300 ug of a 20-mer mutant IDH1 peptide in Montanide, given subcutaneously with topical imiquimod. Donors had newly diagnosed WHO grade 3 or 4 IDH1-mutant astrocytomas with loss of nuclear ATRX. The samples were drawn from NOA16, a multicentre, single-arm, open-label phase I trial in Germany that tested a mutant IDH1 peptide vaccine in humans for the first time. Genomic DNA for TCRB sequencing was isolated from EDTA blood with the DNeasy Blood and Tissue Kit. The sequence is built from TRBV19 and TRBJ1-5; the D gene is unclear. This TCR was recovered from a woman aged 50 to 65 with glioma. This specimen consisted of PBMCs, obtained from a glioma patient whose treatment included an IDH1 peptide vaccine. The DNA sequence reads TGTGCCAGTAGTATTAGTCAGCCTTCCAATCAGCCCCAGCATTTT. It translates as CASSISQPSNQPQHF.